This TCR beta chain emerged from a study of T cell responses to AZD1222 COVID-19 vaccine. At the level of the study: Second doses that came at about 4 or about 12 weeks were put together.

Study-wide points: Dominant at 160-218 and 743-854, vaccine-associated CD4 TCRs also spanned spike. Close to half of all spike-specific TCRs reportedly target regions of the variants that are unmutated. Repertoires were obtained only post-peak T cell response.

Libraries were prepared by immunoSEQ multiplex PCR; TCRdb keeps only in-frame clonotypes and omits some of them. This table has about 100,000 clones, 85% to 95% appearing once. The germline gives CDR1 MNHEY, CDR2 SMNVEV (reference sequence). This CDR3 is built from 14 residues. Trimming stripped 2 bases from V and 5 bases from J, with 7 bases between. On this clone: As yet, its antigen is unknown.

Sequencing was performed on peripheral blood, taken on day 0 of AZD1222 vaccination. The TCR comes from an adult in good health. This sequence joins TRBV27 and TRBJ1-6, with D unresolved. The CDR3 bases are TGTGCCAGCAGTTTAAAGCGGAATAATTCACCCCTCCACTTT. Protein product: CASSLKRNNSPLHF.